This is a list of T cell receptor beta chains from one sample in a study of T-cell reconstitution after alpha-beta-depleted transplantation in children. TCRdb re-called the PCR reads with MiXCR, one entry per CDR3 protein. The repertoire holds hundreds of thousands of distinct CDR3 sequences, with about 11% as singletons. Material: PBMCs, obtained before TCRalphabeta/CD19-depleted stem cell transplant. Receptors were obtained from a child aged 2-15 years with inherited bone marrow failure, due to receive a stem cell transplant. The CDR3 runs from the conserved cysteine through the conserved F or W. The D gene is left open where the match is weak. Expanded clones are given a class, and other clones once, few, many or no size at all.

TRBJ2-5,-,TRBD2,TRBV29-1,TGCAGCGTGCTTGGACTAGCGGGAGTAAATATAGAGACCCAGTACTTC,CSVLGLAGVNIETQYF
TRBJ2-7,many,TRBD2,TRBV13,TGTGCCAGCAGCTTACTAAGTTCCGGGAGGGAGCAGTACTTC,CASSLLSSGREQYF
TRBJ2-7,many,TRBD1,TRBV6-5,TGTGCCAGCAGTTACGTCCTGGACAGGCACTACGAGCAGTACTTC,CASSYVLDRHYEQYF
TRBJ2-1,many,-,TRBV29-1,TGCAGCGTTGAGGTGGGGGCGCGTGGTTATGAGCAGTTCTTC,CSVEVGARGYEQFF
TRBJ2-7,few,-,TRBV5-3,TGTGCCATGGGCCCGGGGGAACTCGAGCAGTACTTC,CAMGPGELEQYF
TRBJ1-6,many,TRBD1,TRBV7-2,TGTGCCAGCAGGGGGGGGACAGGCTTGGATAATTCACCCCTCCACTTT,CASRGGTGLDNSPLHF
TRBJ2-7,few,-,TRBV20-1,TGCAGTGCTACAGCTCGGGAGCTTTTCGAGCAGTACTTC,CSATARELFEQYF
TRBJ2-7,many,TRBD2,TRBV7-8,TGTGCCAGCAGCCCCAGAAGACTAGCGGCCGACGAGCAGTACTTC,CASSPRRLAADEQYF
TRBJ2-3,-,-,TRBV30,TGTGCCTGGAGTGCTACCGCACTTAGCACAGATACGCAGTATTTT,CAWSATALSTDTQYF
TRBJ2-1,many,TRBD2,TRBV24-1,TGTGCCACCAGTGATTTTACTAGCGGGAGGTGGAATGAGCAGTTCTTC,CATSDFTSGRWNEQFF
TRBJ1-2,few,-,TRBV28,TGTGCCAGCAGTTTCGGCCTCGTGAAAGCTAACTATGGCTACACCTTC,CASSFGLVKANYGYTF
TRBJ2-1,many,TRBD2,TRBV28,TGTGCCAGCAGTTTGTCTCTAGCGGGAGTGGATGAGCAGTTCTTC,CASSLSLAGVDEQFF
TRBJ2-3,few,-,TRBV7-9,TGTGCCAGCAGCTTAGTCCCGTTTACAGATACGCAGTATTTT,CASSLVPFTDTQYF
TRBJ1-6,-,-,TRBV19,TGTGCCAGTAGTATACGGGGAAGGCGCTCACCCCTCCACTTT,CASSIRGRRSPLHF
TRBJ1-2,many,TRBD1,TRBV29-1,TGCAGCGTTGAAGAAGTAGTCCTACAGGGGGGGGGCTACACCTTC,CSVEEVVLQGGGYTF
TRBJ1-2,few,-,TRBV20-1,TGCAGTGCTAGAGATCATACAGCTAACTATGGCTACACCTTC,CSARDHTANYGYTF
TRBJ2-1,many,-,TRBV29-1,TGCAGCGTTGAGGATTCCAGGGGCAATGAGCAGTTCTTC,CSVEDSRGNEQFF
TRBJ2-6,few,TRBD1,TRBV11-2,TGTGCCAGCAGCTTCAAATCGACAGGGAGCTCTGGGGCCAACGTCCTGACTTTC,CASSFKSTGSSGANVLTF
TRBJ1-6,-,-,TRBV5-5,TGTGCCAGCAGCTGGCTGATTTTAGGGCAGCCTTCACCCCTCCACTTT,CASSWLILGQPSPLHF
TRBJ2-1,many,TRBD2,TRBV15,TGTGCCACCAGCAGAGGACTCAGCGGGAGCTTCAATGAGCAGTTCTTC,CATSRGLSGSFNEQFF
TRBJ1-1,many,TRBD1,TRBV5-1,TGCGCCAGCAGCTCGCCAAAACAGGGGTACACTGAAGCTTTCTTT,CASSSPKQGYTEAFF
TRBJ1-5,many,TRBD1,TRBV12-3/TRBV12-4,TGTGCCAGCAGTGAGACAGGGTATCAGCCCCAGCATTTT,CASSETGYQPQHF
TRBJ1-1,many,-,TRBV29-1,TGCAGCGTTGATCGGACTACGAACACTGAAGCTTTCTTT,CSVDRTTNTEAFF
TRBJ2-7,many,-,TRBV7-2,TGTGCCAGCAGCTCCCGACATACCACCTACGAGCAGTACTTC,CASSSRHTTYEQYF
TRBJ1-1,many,TRBD1,TRBV5-1,TGCGCCAGCAGCTCGTTACAGGGGGCCCAGAACACTGAAGCTTTCTTT,CASSSLQGAQNTEAFF
TRBJ2-5,many,-,TRBV29-1,TGCAGCGCGCTAGGGGGAAGCAAGACCCAGTACTTC,CSALGGSKTQYF
TRBJ2-5,-,TRBD2,TRBV28,TGTGCCAGCAGCGGGACTAGCGAAACAGAGACCCAGTACTTC,CASSGTSETETQYF
TRBJ1-2,many,TRBD1,TRBV4-3,TGCGCCAGCAGCCAAAACCCACAGGGGGCGAACTATGGCTACACCTTC,CASSQNPQGANYGYTF
TRBJ2-1,many,-,TRBV5-5,TGTGCCAGCAGCCGGGGGGCTAGCGGAAGCTACAATGAGCAGTTCTTC,CASSRGASGSYNEQFF
TRBJ2-7,many,-,TRBV2,TGTGCCAGCAGGGGGGACTCTCCCTCCGAGCAGTACTTC,CASRGDSPSEQYF
TRBJ2-1,-,TRBD2,TRBV12-3/TRBV12-4,TGTGCCAGCAGTCCCGGGACTAGGGGTAGGAAGGATGAGCAGTTCTTC,CASSPGTRGRKDEQFF
TRBJ2-2,-,TRBD1,TRBV27,TGTGCCAGCATGTCTTGGGGACAGGGGGCGAACGGGGAGCTGTTTTTT,CASMSWGQGANGELFF
TRBJ2-2,few,TRBD2,TRBV7-9,TGTGCCAGCAGCTTAAACCCTGGGGGGGCCGGGGAGCTGTTTTTT,CASSLNPGGAGELFF
TRBJ2-3,few,-,TRBV4-3,TGCGCCAGCAGCCAAGATTGGTTAGGACGGCGCACAGATACGCAGTATTTT,CASSQDWLGRRTDTQYF
TRBJ2-7,few,TRBD2,TRBV5-4,TGTGCCAGCAGCTCCACTAGCGGGGCCTACGAGCAGTACTTC,CASSSTSGAYEQYF
TRBJ2-2,many,-,TRBV5-1,TGCGCCAGCAGCTGGTCCTCGCGGAGCCTGAGGACCGGGGAGCTGTTTTTT,CASSWSSRSLRTGELFF
TRBJ2-1,many,TRBD1,TRBV7-9,TGTGCCAGCAGCTTAGGGGTGAAAGGGGGCACCTACAATGAGCAGTTCTTC,CASSLGVKGGTYNEQFF
TRBJ2-5,many,TRBD2,TRBV5-1,TGCGCCAGCCGCCAGGGACTAGCGGGACAAGAGACCCAGTACTTC,CASRQGLAGQETQYF
TRBJ2-2,many,-,TRBV20-1,TGCAGTGCCCCCCTGAGGACCGGGGAGCTGTTTTTT,CSAPLRTGELFF
TRBJ2-7,many,-,TRBV30,TGTGCCTGGAGTGATGCGGAGAACCCCTACGAGCAGTACTTC,CAWSDAENPYEQYF
TRBJ2-2,-,-,TRBV5-6,TGTGCCAGCAGCTTGGAGGCCTTCACCGGGGAGCTGTTTTTT,CASSLEAFTGELFF
TRBJ2-1,many,TRBD2,TRBV27,TGTGCCAGCAGTAGGCTAGCGGGAGTGAGCTCCTACAATGAGCAGTTCTTC,CASSRLAGVSSYNEQFF
TRBJ1-5,many,TRBD1,TRBV24-1,TGTGCCACCAGTGATTCCGGGACCTCTCAGGGGGTTCTCGGTCAGCCCCAGCATTTT,CATSDSGTSQGVLGQPQHF
TRBJ1-1,many,TRBD1,TRBV9,TGTGCCAGTAGTGTAGACAGGGGCACTGAAGCTTTCTTT,CASSVDRGTEAFF
TRBJ1-4,many,-,TRBV12-3/TRBV12-4,TGTGCCAGCAGTTTGGACAGCGCTAATGAAAAACTGTTTTTT,CASSLDSANEKLFF
TRBJ2-3,many,-,TRBV5-1,TGCGCCAGCAGCTTCCCACAGGGAGGAGGCACAGATACGCAGTATTTT,CASSFPQGGGTDTQYF
TRBJ2-1,many,TRBD2,TRBV27,TGTGCCAGCAGTTCCCCAAACGGGAGGGCCCATGAGCAGTTCTTC,CASSSPNGRAHEQFF
TRBJ1-4,many,-,TRBV7-2,TGTGCCAGCAGCTTAATGGGTGAAAAACTGTTTTTT,CASSLMGEKLFF
TRBJ2-7,many,-,TRBV3-1,TGTGCCAGCAGCCAAGGAGGTCTAGCTGGCTACGAGCAGTACTTC,CASSQGGLAGYEQYF
TRBJ2-3,many,-,TRBV15,TGTGCCACCAGCAAGGGGATGGGGGGTATGGGCACAGATACGCAGTATTTT,CATSKGMGGMGTDTQYF
TRBJ2-7,many,-,TRBV12-3/TRBV12-4,TGTGCCAGCAGTCTCTCGCCGGGCAGGGAGAGCTCCTACGAGCAGTACTTC,CASSLSPGRESSYEQYF
TRBJ2-1,few,TRBD2,TRBV20-1,TGCAGTGCTAGATCTAGCGGGTACGAGCAGTTCTTC,CSARSSGYEQFF
TRBJ1-1,-,-,TRBV16,TGTGCCAGCAGCCAAGTGGCAGCGAGGACCATGAACACTGAAGCTTTCTTT,CASSQVAARTMNTEAFF
TRBJ2-7,many,-,TRBV5-1,TGCGCCAGCAGCCCGGGGCCGACAGAGACCTACGAGCAGTACTTC,CASSPGPTETYEQYF
TRBJ2-4,many,TRBD1,TRBV7-9,TGTGCCAGCAGCTTTTACCGGGACAGACCAGACATTCAGTACTTC,CASSFYRDRPDIQYF
TRBJ1-1,many,TRBD1,TRBV7-6,TGTGCCAGCAGCTTAGGGCCAGGGGGCGCAAACACTGAAGCTTTCTTT,CASSLGPGGANTEAFF
TRBJ2-5,many,-,TRBV7-2,TGTGCCAGCAGCTTAATGTTCACCCAAGAGACCCAGTACTTC,CASSLMFTQETQYF
TRBJ2-5,-,TRBD2,TRBV27,TGTGCCAGCAGTTGGGGCGGGAGCAGCCGGGGGACCCAGTACTTC,CASSWGGSSRGTQYF
TRBJ2-1,once,TRBD2,TRBV4-2,TGTGCCAGCAGCCAAGGGACTAGCGGACTTATAAGCTCCTACAATGAGCAGTTCTTC,CASSQGTSGLISSYNEQFF